This is a list of T cell receptor beta chains from one sample in a study of T cell repertoires in cytomegalovirus infection. No antigen has been identified for these receptors. TCRdb fed the reads into MiXCR, producing one record per CDR3 protein. The sample lists 700,000 to 950,000 distinct CDR3 sequences, about 30% occurring once. The specimen comprised cultured CD8+ T cells from PBMCs, sampled from culture after CMV antigen stimulation. All receptors come from a human donor in good health (CMV status not recorded). Some clones in this sample may be carry-over from other donors' samples. CDR3s include the opening cysteine and the closing phenylalanine or tryptophan. D genes are given only for firm matches. The size field is filled for only some rows; it gives once, few, many or a size class.

D: .
size: few
V: TRBV12-5
J: TRBJ2-1
DNA: TGTGCTAGTGTGTCTCCCCCTCACAATGAGCAGTTCTTC
CDR3: CASVSPPHNEQFF

D: .
size: few
V: TRBV6-6
J: TRBJ1-2
DNA: TGTGCCAGCACCAAATACCCTCCGGTGACCTCCCCTGATGGCTACACCTTC
CDR3: CASTKYPPVTSPDGYTF

D: .
size: few
V: TRBV6-5
J: TRBJ2-6
DNA: TGTGCCAGCAGCCCCGGACCCCCTTCTGGGGCCAACGTCCTGACTTTC
CDR3: CASSPGPPSGANVLTF

D: .
size: .
V: TRBV6-2/TRBV6-3
J: TRBJ2-5
DNA: TGTGCCAGCAGTGCGTGGAGGGAAGAGACCCAGTACTTC
CDR3: CASSAWREETQYF

D: .
size: .
V: TRBV29-1
J: TRBJ1-1
DNA: TGCAGCGTTGAAATCCAGGCTGAAGCTTTCTTT
CDR3: CSVEIQAEAFF

D: .
size: few
V: TRBV6-8
J: TRBJ1-4
DNA: TGTGCCAGCAGTCTCTCAGGGCTACGGAATGAAAAACTGTTTTTT
CDR3: CASSLSGLRNEKLFF

D: .
size: few
V: TRBV5-6
J: TRBJ2-7
DNA: TGTGCCAGCAGCTTGGAGGGTTTAGGACATCCCTACGAGCAGTACTTC
CDR3: CASSLEGLGHPYEQYF

D: .
size: .
V: TRBV7-9
J: TRBJ1-2
DNA: TGTGCCAGCAGCTTAGGTAGCCGCGGTGGCTACACCTTC
CDR3: CASSLGSRGGYTF

D: TRBD2
size: .
V: TRBV27
J: TRBJ2-3
DNA: TGTGCCAGCAGTCTCGGACTAGTGCCAGATACGCAGTATTTT
CDR3: CASSLGLVPDTQYF

D: TRBD1
size: .
V: TRBV6-6
J: TRBJ2-1
DNA: TGTGCCAGCAGTTACTCTAAGTACAGGGGGAGTAATGAGCAGTTCTTC
CDR3: CASSYSKYRGSNEQFF

D: .
size: .
V: TRBV19
J: TRBJ2-6
DNA: TGTGCCAGTTCTATCACGTCCTCTGGGGCCAACGTCCTGACTTTC
CDR3: CASSITSSGANVLTF

D: .
size: .
V: TRBV6-6
J: TRBJ2-2
DNA: TGTGCCAGCATAGGGTCGAACACCGGGGAGATGTTTTTT
CDR3: CASIGSNTGEMFF

D: .
size: few
V: TRBV5-6
J: TRBJ1-3
DNA: TGTGCCAGCAGCTTGGATCGGACATACTCTGGAAACACCATATATTTT
CDR3: CASSLDRTYSGNTIYF

D: TRBD2
size: few
V: TRBV6-5
J: TRBJ2-2
DNA: TGTGCCAGCAGTGGCGGACTAGCGGGGAGCGGGGAGCTGTTTTTT
CDR3: CASSGGLAGSGELFF

D: .
size: few
V: TRBV6-5
J: TRBJ1-1
DNA: TGTGCCTGCGGGGCAGATCTTAGCGACGCTTTCTTT
CDR3: CACGADLSDAFF

D: .
size: few
V: TRBV7-4
J: TRBJ2-7
DNA: TGTGCCAGCAGCCCAGGCGGCGCAGGAAGGATGAACGAGCAGTACTTC
CDR3: CASSPGGAGRMNEQYF

D: .
size: few
V: TRBV24-1
J: TRBJ2-3
DNA: TGTGCCACCAGTGCGGCAGGCACAGATACGCAGTATTTT
CDR3: CATSAAGTDTQYF

D: .
size: .
V: TRBV20-1
J: TRBJ2-1
DNA: TGCAGTGCTAGAGAACCTCTTCTAAGCTCCTACAATGAGCAGTTCTTC
CDR3: CSAREPLLSSYNEQFF

D: TRBD1
size: .
V: TRBV4-1
J: TRBJ2-1
DNA: TGCGCCAGCAGCCAGGTGGGACAGGACTACAATGAGCAGTTCTTC
CDR3: CASSQVGQDYNEQFF

D: TRBD2
size: many
V: TRBV6-2/TRBV6-3
J: TRBJ2-1
DNA: TGTGCCAGCAGATCGCAACCTAGCGGGGGGGCTCCAAGCTCCTACAATGAGCAGTTCTTC
CDR3: CASRSQPSGGAPSSYNEQFF

D: TRBD2
size: once
V: TRBV29-1
J: TRBJ2-2
DNA: TGCAGCGTTGAAGATGCCACTAGCGGGGATGACACCGGGGAGCTGTTTTTT
CDR3: CSVEDATSGDDTGELFF

D: .
size: many
V: TRBV7-9
J: TRBJ1-5
DNA: TGTGCCAGCAGCCCACTCGACAGAGTCAATCAGCCCCAGCATTTT
CDR3: CASSPLDRVNQPQHF

D: TRBD1
size: .
V: TRBV6-5
J: TRBJ2-7
DNA: TGTGCCAGCAGTTCTGGGGGACAGGGGAACGAGCAGTACTTC
CDR3: CASSSGGQGNEQYF

D: TRBD2
size: few
V: TRBV28
J: TRBJ2-3
DNA: TGTGCCAGCACCGAGGGAGCGGGAAGCACAGATACGCAGTATTTT
CDR3: CASTEGAGSTDTQYF

D: .
size: many
V: TRBV7-2
J: TRBJ2-5
DNA: TGTGCCAGCAGCCTGAACAGGATCCAAGAGACCCAGTACTTC
CDR3: CASSLNRIQETQYF

D: .
size: .
V: TRBV4-2
J: TRBJ1-3
DNA: TGTGCCAGCAGCCAAGTTGGCGAGATCACTTATTTT
CDR3: CASSQVGEITYF

D: .
size: few
V: TRBV29-1
J: TRBJ1-2
DNA: TGCAGCGTCGACGTAACAGGACTCTATGGCTACACCTTC
CDR3: CSVDVTGLYGYTF

D: .
size: .
V: TRBV29-1
J: TRBJ1-1
DNA: TGCAGCGTTGAAGATCCGGGGGAACGAATGAACACTGAAGCTTTCTTT
CDR3: CSVEDPGERMNTEAFF

D: .
size: .
V: TRBV20-1
J: TRBJ2-3
DNA: TGCAGTGCCCCGTGGGAAAAAGGTGTTTTGTCGACAGATACGCAGTATTTT
CDR3: CSAPWEKGVLSTDTQYF

D: .
size: .
V: TRBV29-1
J: TRBJ2-7
DNA: TGCAGCGCCTCAGTGGGGCAGGGGGGAATATACGAGCAGTACTTC
CDR3: CSASVGQGGIYEQYF

D: TRBD2
size: few
V: TRBV7-9
J: TRBJ2-1
DNA: TGTGCCAGCAGCAGGACTAGCGGGGGGAGCGGTGAGCAGTTCTTC
CDR3: CASSRTSGGSGEQFF

D: TRBD2
size: many
V: TRBV7-2
J: TRBJ2-3
DNA: TGTGCCAGCAGCTTAGAAAAAGACGGGGGGGCCTCAGATACGCAGTATTTT
CDR3: CASSLEKDGGASDTQYF

D: TRBD2
size: .
V: TRBV6-6
J: TRBJ2-1
DNA: TGTGCCAGCAGTGATACTAGCGGCACCTACAATGAGCAGTTCTTC
CDR3: CASSDTSGTYNEQFF

D: TRBD1
size: few
V: TRBV7-3
J: TRBJ2-1
DNA: TGTGCCAGCAGCTTGGGACAGGGGGCGCCCTATGAGCAGTTCTTC
CDR3: CASSLGQGAPYEQFF

D: .
size: .
V: TRBV11-2
J: TRBJ1-2
DNA: TGTGCCAGCAGCTCTTGGGGGGATGGCTACACCTTC
CDR3: CASSSWGDGYTF

D: .
size: .
V: TRBV6-5
J: TRBJ2-1
DNA: TGTGCCAGCAGACCTTTTCCTGGAGTTCACAATGAGCAGTTCTTC
CDR3: CASRPFPGVHNEQFF

D: .
size: .
V: TRBV6-6
J: TRBJ1-1
DNA: TGTGCCAGCAGTTGCTCGAGCAACGGAAACACTGAAGCTTTCTTT
CDR3: CASSCSSNGNTEAFF

D: .
size: .
V: TRBV6-2/TRBV6-3
J: TRBJ2-5
DNA: TGTGCCAGCAGTTCGACTCAGGGACAAGAGACCCAGTACTTC
CDR3: CASSSTQGQETQYF

D: TRBD1
size: .
V: TRBV4-1
J: TRBJ1-2
DNA: TGCGCCAGCAGCCCACTGGGACAGGCGGAATATGGCTACACCTTC
CDR3: CASSPLGQAEYGYTF

D: .
size: .
V: TRBV5-1
J: TRBJ2-3
DNA: TGCGCCAGCAGCTTGACATGGCGCACAGATACTCAGTATTTT
CDR3: CASSLTWRTDTQYF

D: .
size: many
V: TRBV12-3/TRBV12-4
J: TRBJ1-4
DNA: TGTGCCAGCAGTTTTCAGTATAATGAAAAACTGTTTTTT
CDR3: CASSFQYNEKLFF

D: TRBD1
size: .
V: TRBV4-2
J: TRBJ2-5
DNA: TGTGCCAGCAGTCAACAGGGGGAAGAGACCCAGTACTTC
CDR3: CASSQQGEETQYF

D: TRBD2
size: many
V: TRBV7-6
J: TRBJ2-1
DNA: TGTGCCAGCAGCTTAGGAACCGGGACTACCTACAATGAGCAGTTCTTC
CDR3: CASSLGTGTTYNEQFF

D: .
size: few
V: TRBV4-1
J: TRBJ2-7
DNA: TGCGCCAGCAGCCAAAGGGCCGGGACGGTCGTCCAGGACGAGCAGTACTTC
CDR3: CASSQRAGTVVQDEQYF

D: .
size: many
V: TRBV6-1
J: TRBJ1-6
DNA: TGTGCCAGCAGTGAAGCGCGACTCGGGGGTAATTCACCCCTCCACTTT
CDR3: CASSEARLGGNSPLHF

D: TRBD2
size: once
V: TRBV6-6
J: TRBJ2-1
DNA: TGTGCCAGCAGTTATTGGGCTAGCGGGTACCCCTACAATGAGCAGTTCTTC
CDR3: CASSYWASGYPYNEQFF

D: .
size: .
V: TRBV7-6
J: TRBJ2-7
DNA: TGTGCCAGCAGCTTAGTTCCCAACGAGCAGTACTTC
CDR3: CASSLVPNEQYF

D: .
size: .
V: TRBV27
J: TRBJ2-5
DNA: TGTGCCAGCAGTTCCCTAGGGAATCAAGAGACCCAGTACTTC
CDR3: CASSSLGNQETQYF

D: TRBD2
size: .
V: TRBV19
J: TRBJ2-3
DNA: TGTGCCTCCAATCAGCGGGGGGGGTCAGTTACGCAGTATTTT
CDR3: CASNQRGGSVTQYF

D: .
size: .
V: TRBV4-1
J: TRBJ2-1
DNA: TGCGCCAGCAGCCAAGAAGCCCCCGAGGGGAGTCACAATGAGCAGTTCTTC
CDR3: CASSQEAPEGSHNEQFF

D: .
size: .
V: TRBV6-6
J: TRBJ1-5
DNA: TGTGCCAGCAGTGCCGGCGGGGGCCGAACTCAGCCCCAGCATTTT
CDR3: CASSAGGGRTQPQHF

D: .
size: .
V: TRBV4-1
J: TRBJ1-5
DNA: TGCGCCAGCAGCCAAGAGAGCGTAGATCAGCCCCAGCATTTT
CDR3: CASSQESVDQPQHF

D: .
size: .
V: TRBV5-6
J: TRBJ1-1
DNA: TGTGCCAGCAGCTTGGGGGTTAAGAGGGGAGCTTTCTTT
CDR3: CASSLGVKRGAFF